This T cell receptor beta chain was profiled in a study of blood T cell repertoires in COVID-19. CDR1 and CDR2 from the germline V gene are SQVTM and ANQGSEA. The ends were cut back, 1 base at V and 1 base at J, with 5 bases in the middle. This CDR3 comprises 13 residues. Data came from immunoSEQ multiplex PCR; TCRdb stores just in-frame clones and leaves some out. This sample carries some 25,000 clones, over 75% of them seen once, and the ten largest clones take roughly 7.6%. The V call is TRBV29-1, the J call TRBJ2-4; D remains unclear. The source material was peripheral blood. The receptor's source is a man aged 45-60 years with active COVID-19. CDR3 protein: CSVEGSAKNIQYF. As DNA, the CDR3 is TGCAGCGTTGAAGGTTCGGCCAAAAACATTCAGTACTTC. The complete variable domain, with remaining parts taken from reference TRBV29-1 and TRBJ2-4, reads SAVISQKPSRDICQRGTSLTIQCQVDSQVTMMFWYRQQPGQSLTLIATANQGSEATYESGFVIDKFPISRPNLTFSTLTVSNMSPEDSSIYLCSVEGSAKNIQYFGAGTRLSVL.